Below, 15 T cell receptor beta chains from the same sample are listed, as sequenced in a study of blood T cell repertoires in COVID-19. Sequencing used immunoSEQ multiplex PCR; TCRdb keeps in-frame clones, though not all of them. The table includes about 320,000 clones, approximately 91% detected once. The sample taken for sequencing was PBMCs or T cells enriched from blood (not recorded which). The origin of the receptors is a man aged 55 to 70 who had recovered from COVID-19.

V is TRBV7-2 and J is TRBJ2-5; 8 nucleotides align to TRBD2. The CDR3 spans 17 residues. V shed 2 bases, J shed 5 bases, and the junction held 13 bases outside the gene matches. Germline-derived CDR1 and CDR2 are SGHTA and FQGNSA. The CDR3 reads CASSLRDSGESGETQYF. The DNA for the CDR3 is TGTGCCAGCAGCTTACGGGATAGCGGGGAGTCCGGGGAGACCCAGTACTTC.

The chain recombines TRBV7-2 with TRBJ2-7; 11 bases align to TRBD2. The ends lost 4 bases at V and 3 bases at J; junction bases unmatched: 2. CDR1 is SGHTA, CDR2 FQGNSA, per germline. This CDR3 contains 14 residues. The CDR3 nucleotides read TGTGCCAGCAGCTACGGACTAGCGGGCTACGAGCAGTACTTC. Protein: CASSYGLAGYEQYF.

The chain carries TRBV7-2 and TRBJ1-4; D is undetermined. Germline values: CDR1 SGHTA, CDR2 FQGNSA. V lost 4 bases to trimming and J lost 7 bases, with 19 bases between them. The CDR3 loop spans 16 amino acids. The CDR3 loop reads CASSSEAPPRGEKLFF. The CDR3, as DNA: TGTGCCAGCAGCTCCGAAGCGCCTCCCCGGGGTGAAAAACTGTTTTTT.

Details on this clone: Other DNA sequences within the sample encode an identical CDR3. The V gene is TRBV5-1, the J gene TRBJ1-5, with a tentative D call TRBD1 (5 bases). The CDR3 contains 14 residues. V shed 0 bases and J shed 4 bases, with 8 bases lying between them. Looked up from germline, CDR1 is SGHRS and CDR2 is YFSETQ. The CDR3 coding sequence is TGCGCCAGCAGCTTGGCAGGGTCGAATCAGCCCCAGCATTTT. Translation gives CASSLAGSNQPQHF.

The chain joins TRBV28 to TRBJ2-2; D is perhaps TRBD2 (6 bases). Germline V lookup: CDR1 MDHEN, CDR2 SYDVKM. Trimming left V 6 bases short and J 5 bases short, with 16 bases between. This CDR3 is 15 amino acids long. This CDR3 is CASRTRLVGTGELFF. CDR3 DNA sequence: TGTGCCAGCAGAACCCGACTAGTCGGTACCGGGGAGCTGTTTTTT.

V and J are TRBV18 and TRBJ1-2; TRBD1 matches 8 bases. Unmatched junction bases numbered 2, after V lost 3 bases and J lost 8 bases. CDR1 and CDR2 from the germline V gene are KGHSH and LQKENI. The CDR3 is made up of 12 amino acids. The CDR3 loop reads CASSPDREGYTF. The CDR3 bases are TGTGCCAGCTCACCGGACAGGGAGGGCTACACCTTC.

This chain uses TRBV4-3 with TRBJ1-6, with 11 bases lining up with TRBD1. With 1 base clipped from V and 7 bases from J, the junction kept 0 bases outside the gene matches. Germline V gene lookup returns CDR1 LGHNA and CDR2 YSLEER. The CDR3 spans 15 residues. The CDR3 DNA reads as TGCGCCAGCAGCCAAGGGACAGGGGGCAATTCACCCCTCCACTTT. Protein: CASSQGTGGNSPLHF.

This sequence joins TRBV5-1 and TRBJ2-1; TRBD2 matches 9 bases. V shed 1 base and J 3 bases; nucleotides not matched to a gene: 5. Germline V gene sequence: CDR1 SGHRS, CDR2 YFSETQ. This CDR3 has 16 amino acids. CDR3 region: CASSLLASGIYNEQFF. CDR3 coding DNA: TGCGCCAGCAGCTTGCTGGCTAGCGGGATCTACAATGAGCAGTTCTTC.

V and J are TRBV7-3 and TRBJ2-1, with D maybe TRBD2 (6 bases). The germline V and J ends were trimmed by 3 bases and 2 bases, with 17 bases remaining between them. The CDR3 totals 17 residues. Germline loops: CDR1 SGHTA, CDR2 FQGTGA. In DNA form, the CDR3 reads TGTGCCAGCAGCTTCTTTGCTAGCGCGTTAGCCTACAATGAGCAGTTCTTC. It codes for CASSFFASALAYNEQFF.

CDR3 sequence (DNA): TGTGCCAGCAGCGCAAGGGAGGGCGTTCAGCCCCAGCATTTT. This codes for CASSAREGVQPQHF. The rearrangement uses TRBV9 and TRBJ1-5; D gene uncertain. There are 14 residues in the CDR3. CDR1 and CDR2 (germline): SGDLS, YYNGEE. Deletions cut 3 bases from V and 6 bases from J, with 13 bases between.

The chain has TRBV7-3 and TRBJ2-6; the D gene is possibly TRBD2 (6 bases). V shed 1 base and J shed 1 base, with 14 bases lying between them. CDR1 is SGHTA, CDR2 FQGTGA, per germline. The CDR3 is 18 amino acids. Here the CDR3 reads CASSLRAARGSGANVLTF. The CDR3 DNA reads TGTGCCAGCAGCTTAAGGGCCGCTCGGGGGTCTGGGGCCAACGTCCTGACTTTC.

This clone was detected only once. The chain uses TRBV5-1 and TRBJ2-1, with D perhaps TRBD2 (7 bases). This CDR3 has 14 amino acids. The germline CDR1 and CDR2 sequences are SGHRS and YFSETQ. Between the trimmed V and J ends, which lost 7 bases and 3 bases, there was a span of 14 bases. CDR3 in amino acids: CASVRGGGYNEQFF. The CDR3 nucleotides are TGCGCCAGCGTCAGGGGCGGGGGCTACAATGAGCAGTTCTTC.

The V call is TRBV14, the J call TRBJ2-2; TRBD2 matches 11 bases. V lost 0 bases, J lost 7 bases, and 4 bases stayed unmatched. The CDR3 has 16 amino acids. The V gene's germline CDR1 is SGHDN and CDR2 FVKESK. The CDR3 DNA sequence: TGTGCCAGCAGCCAAGATTCTAGCGGGAGGATCGGGGAGCTGTTTTTT. The encoded protein is CASSQDSSGRIGELFF. Full variable domain (rest looked up from reference TRBV14 and TRBJ2-2): EAGVTQFPSHSVIEKGQTVTLRCDPISGHDNLYWYRRVMGKEIKFLLHFVKESKQDESGMPNNRFLAERTGGTYSTLKVQPAELEDSGVYFCASSQDSSGRIGELFFGEGSRLTVL.

The chain links TRBV5-1 to TRBJ1-3; no firm D call. Germline V CDR1 and CDR2: SGHRS, YFSETQ. V shed 0 bases and J shed 8 bases, with 9 bases lying between them. This CDR3 spans 13 amino acids. In DNA, the CDR3 is TGCGCCAGCAGCTTGGGCGGGTTGGACACCATATATTTT. This codes for CASSLGGLDTIYF.

This clone was seen a few times. The chain couples TRBV24-1 to TRBJ2-2; 9 nucleotides match TRBD1. V dropped 3 bases and J dropped 4; count of bases not matched to a gene: 2. This CDR3 is 15 amino acids long. CDR1 and CDR2 from the germline V gene are KGHDR and SFDVKD. The CDR3 is CATSDRTGVTGELFF. CDR3 nucleotide sequence: TGTGCCACCAGTGATCGGACAGGGGTCACCGGGGAGCTGTTTTTT.